These 29 T cell receptor beta chains share one sample of origin, sequenced in a study of shared clonotypes between healthy human individuals. Measured with immunoSEQ multiplex PCR; TCRdb has only the in-frame clones, and not every one. The table has 2 million to 2.5 million clones, over 85% seen once. The sequenced sample was naive CD4+ T cells from PBMCs. Subset reported: CD45RA+ positively selected. These receptors were obtained from a man between 18 and 29 years old in good health. Some clones in this sample may be carry-over from other donors' samples.

Only one count was recorded for this clone. The J gene is TRBJ1-2, the V gene TRBV28, with 11 bases that match TRBD1. Germline V gives CDR1 MDHEN, CDR2 SYDVKM. The V segment lost 7 bases and the J segment 8 bases; nucleotides outside the gene matches: 9. The CDR3 consists of 14 residues. The CDR3 protein is CASTLRTGGDGYTF. In nucleotides, the CDR3 is TGTGCCAGCACCCTGAGGACAGGGGGCGACGGCTACACCTTC.

The chain links TRBV28 to TRBJ2-3; the D call may be TRBD1 or TRBD2 (6 bases each). Trimming left V 8 bases short and J 3 bases short, with 18 bases between. Germline CDR1 reads MDHEN; CDR2 reads SYDVKM. The CDR3 has 15 amino acids. In nucleotides, the CDR3 is TGTGCCAGCGGCCCCGGCCGGGGGCTTACAGATACGCAGTATTTT. This translates into CASGPGRGLTDTQYF.

V usage is TRBV9 and J usage is TRBJ1-4; a possible D gene is TRBD1 (5 bases). Trimming pared 4 bases from V and 4 bases from J, leaving 14 bases between. The germline V gene encodes CDR1 SGDLS and CDR2 YYNGEE. This CDR3 comprises 15 residues. The CDR3 here is CASSPQQVFNEKLFF. CDR3 sequence (DNA): TGTGCCAGCAGCCCCCAACAGGTCTTTAATGAAAAACTGTTTTTT.

The chain is built from TRBV4-1 and TRBJ2-5, with D maybe TRBD1 (7 bases). V lost 1 base and J lost 1, with 19 bases in between. The CDR3 spans 18 residues. Germline V gene lookup returns CDR1 MGHRA and CDR2 YSYEKL. In nucleotides, the CDR3 is TGCGCCAGCAGCCAAGCTTCCAGGGGGGCCGGTATCCAAGAGACCCAGTACTTC. This sequence encodes CASSQASRGAGIQETQYF.

This sequence joins TRBV7-2 and TRBJ2-7; D is possibly TRBD2 (6 bases). Trimming took off 5 bases at V and 0 bases at J, with 11 bases between the two ends. The CDR3 runs to 14 residues. CDR1 SGHTA and CDR2 FQGNSA come from the germline V gene. CDR3 coding DNA: TGTGCCAGCAGCGCGGGATACAACTCCTACGAGCAGTACTTC. Translating it yields CASSAGYNSYEQYF.

The chain uses TRBV15 and TRBJ2-3; 11 nucleotides match TRBD2. Germline V gene sequence: CDR1 LNHNV, CDR2 YYDKDF (reference sequence). This CDR3 has 16 residues. J lost 2 bases, V lost 6 bases, and 7 bases had no gene match. CDR3 DNA: TGTGCCACCAGTAGAACTAGCGGGAGTGTCACAGATACGCAGTATTTT. It is translated as CATSRTSGSVTDTQYF.

The V and J genes are TRBV7-2 and TRBJ2-5, with D unclear. Germline V lookup: CDR1 SGHTA, CDR2 FQGNSA. With 5 bases removed from V and 2 bases from J, the gap between germline ends came to 15 bases. This CDR3 is 15 amino acids long. The CDR3: CASSAQTRRQETQYF. The DNA of the CDR3 is TGTGCCAGCAGCGCCCAGACCCGGCGTCAAGAGACCCAGTACTTC.

The V and J genes are TRBV27 and TRBJ2-7; 7 bases map to TRBD1. Germline V gives CDR1 MNHEY, CDR2 SMNVEV (reference sequence). The length of the CDR3 is 14 residues. J gave up 2 bases and V 2 bases, and 3 bases lay outside the gene matches. The chain's CDR3 is CASSLRGPAYEQYF. The CDR3 DNA reads as TGTGCCAGCAGTTTAAGGGGGCCCGCCTACGAGCAGTACTTC.

The chain combines TRBV28 with TRBJ2-3, with D tentatively TRBD2 (6 bases). Germline lookup yields CDR1 MDHEN and CDR2 SYDVKM. Between the trimmed V and J ends, which lost 10 bases and 4 bases, there was a span of 12 bases. This CDR3 is 12 amino acids long. Here the CDR3 DNA reads TGTGCCACCTCCGGAGGGCCAGATACGCAGTATTTT. Amino acids: CATSGGPDTQYF.

Worth noting for this clone: Other nucleotide sequences in the sample specify the same CDR3. The rearrangement joins TRBV28 to TRBJ1-1; D unresolved. V was pared by 2 bases and J by 8 bases, with 6 bases between. Germline V CDR1 and CDR2: MDHEN, SYDVKM. The CDR3 runs 11 residues. This chain's CDR3 is CASSLTREAFF. CDR3 DNA sequence: TGTGCCAGCAGTTTAACGAGGGAAGCTTTCTTT.

This clone was observed once. V and J are TRBV7-9 and TRBJ2-3; 10 bases are a match to TRBD1. Germline V gives CDR1 SEHNR, CDR2 FQNEAQ (reference sequence). The CDR3 covers 16 residues. The V gene end was trimmed by 1 base and the J gene end by 1 base; junction bases not matched to a gene: 2. The CDR3 here is CASSLGDRGGTDTQYF. The CDR3 DNA sequence: TGTGCCAGCAGCTTAGGGGACAGGGGCGGCACAGATACGCAGTATTTT.

This chain links TRBV6-5 with TRBJ2-7; TRBD2 matches at 10 bases. Germline loops: CDR1 MNHEY, CDR2 SVGAGI. This CDR3 contains 15 residues. The trim removed 6 bases at V and 2 bases at J, leaving 7 bases unmatched. The CDR3 DNA sequence: TGTGCCAGCAGCGTAACTAGCGGGACTACCTACGAGCAGTACTTC. Translated: CASSVTSGTTYEQYF.

The chain joins TRBV21-1 to TRBJ1-5; TRBD1 is taken as the D call from the table, unchecked against the DNA. TRBV21-1 is a pseudogene segment. There are 18 residues in the CDR3. CDR3 bases: TGTGCCAGCAGCAAAGGAGATATCGTGTACAGGGGTAAACAGCCCCAGCATTTT. Translating it yields CASSKGDIVYRGKQPQHF.

The chain joins TRBV7-3 to TRBJ2-1, with 11 bases matching TRBD2. The germline V gene encodes CDR1 SGHTA and CDR2 FQGTGA. The V segment lost 3 bases and the J segment 9 bases; nucleotides outside the gene matches: 7. This CDR3 is 15 amino acids long. The CDR3 here is CASSFIAGGQGEQFF. Here the CDR3 DNA reads TGTGCCAGCAGCTTCATAGCGGGAGGGCAGGGTGAGCAGTTCTTC.

The gene calls are TRBV4-1 and TRBJ2-1; tentative D call: TRBD1 (5 bases). Trimming left V 3 bases short and J 0 bases short, with 9 bases between. The germline gives CDR1 MGHRA, CDR2 YSYEKL. This CDR3 has 15 residues. The CDR3 nucleotides read TGCGCCAGCAGCCAGCAGGGCGTCTCCTACAATGAGCAGTTCTTC. Protein: CASSQQGVSYNEQFF.

The V call is TRBV21-1, the J call TRBJ2-7; the table's D call, TRBD2, was not checked against the DNA. TRBV21-1 is a recognized pseudogene. The CDR3 consists of 15 residues. The CDR3 DNA sequence: TGTGCCAGTCACGAAGAGGGTGGCGGGAGCTACGAGCAGTACTTC. It is translated as CASHEEGGGSYEQYF.

V and J are TRBV5-4 and TRBJ2-3; no firm D call. This CDR3 has 12 amino acids. CDR1 SGHNT and CDR2 YYREEE come from the germline V gene (reference sequence). V shed 4 bases and J shed 5 bases, with 8 bases lying between them. The CDR3 spells CASSRSGDTQYF. CDR3 in DNA: TGTGCCAGCAGCCGTAGTGGAGATACGCAGTATTTT.

V is TRBV5-1 and J is TRBJ2-1; the D is unclear. The CDR3 is 15 residues long. The V gene's germline CDR1 is SGHRS and CDR2 YFSETQ. V lost 0 bases and J 4 bases, leaving 11 bases between the germline ends. CDR3 DNA sequence: TGCGCCAGCAGCTTGGCCAGCGCCGTTTACAATGAGCAGTTCTTC. Encoded protein: CASSLASAVYNEQFF.

The rearrangement links TRBV28 to TRBJ1-3; unclear D gene. The CDR3 consists of 12 residues. V was pared by 3 bases and J by 4 bases, with 4 bases between. CDR1 and CDR2 from the germline V gene are MDHEN and SYDVKM. The CDR3 DNA sequence: TGTGCCAGCAGTTTCGAGGGAAACACCATATATTTT. This codes for CASSFEGNTIYF.

This chain joins TRBV18 and TRBJ1-1, with 8 positions matching TRBD1. The germline gives CDR1 KGHSH, CDR2 LQKENI. Germline trimming cut 3 bases from V and 8 bases from J; bases unmatched to any gene: 14. This CDR3 region has 16 residues. The CDR3 loop is CASSPQGAGTWSEAFF. For the CDR3, the DNA is TGTGCCAGCTCACCGCAGGGGGCTGGAACATGGTCGGAAGCTTTCTTT.

The genes are TRBV5-6 and TRBJ2-1; TRBD2 matches at 12 bases. J gave up 6 bases and V 4 bases, and 8 bases lay outside the gene matches. CDR3 length: 16 residues. Germline V gene data show CDR1 as SGHDT and CDR2 as YYEEEE. The CDR3 loop is CASSPIGLAGTNEQFF. The CDR3 region has the DNA TGTGCCAGCAGCCCGATCGGACTAGCGGGAACCAATGAGCAGTTCTTC.

The V gene is TRBV5-4, the J gene TRBJ2-1, with TRBD2 matching over 9 bases. The germline V gene encodes CDR1 SGHNT and CDR2 YYREEE (reference sequence). V shed 0 bases and J 9 bases; nucleotides not matched to a gene: 10. This CDR3 contains 16 residues. The CDR3 region is CASSLGASGMVVEQFF. CDR3 DNA: TGTGCCAGCAGCTTGGGGGCTAGCGGGATGGTAGTTGAGCAGTTCTTC.

This clone has only one observation. J is TRBJ2-7 and V is TRBV7-3, with TRBD1 identical over 10 bases. The CDR3 length is 14 residues. After removal of 4 bases from V and 4 bases from J, the junction contained 4 bases not matched to a gene. Germline-derived CDR1 and CDR2 are SGHTA and FQGTGA. The CDR3 nucleotides read TGTGCCAGCAGCTCTCCGGGACAGGGGTACGAGCAGTACTTC. This encodes CASSSPGQGYEQYF.

The chain employs TRBV5-6 and TRBJ1-4, with D possibly TRBD1 on 6 matching bases. CDR1 is SGHDT and CDR2 is YYEEEE in the germline V gene. The germline V and J ends were trimmed by 4 bases and 4 bases, with 20 bases remaining between them. This CDR3 comprises 17 residues. In DNA form, the CDR3 reads TGTGCCAGCAGCCTAAAAACGGGGGGCGCGGTTAATGAAAAACTGTTTTTT. Translated, it gives CASSLKTGGAVNEKLFF.

As for this clone: Additional DNA sequences in this sample encode the identical CDR3. The V gene is TRBV2, the J gene TRBJ1-1; possible D gene TRBD1, 5 bases. V was shortened by 2 bases and J by 5 bases, with 6 bases between the two germline ends. Looked up from germline, CDR1 is SNHLY and CDR2 is FYNNEI. This CDR3 is 12 amino acids long. The CDR3 DNA is TGTGCCAGCAGTGAATGGGGGACTGAAGCTTTCTTT. Translating gives CASSEWGTEAFF. Together with reference TRBV2 and TRBJ1-1, the CDR3 gives the full variable domain: EPEVTQTPSHQVTQMGQEVILRCVPISNHLYFYWYRQILGQKVEFLVSFYNNEISEKSEIFDDQFSVERPDGSNFTLKIRSTKLEDSAMYFCASSEWGTEAFFGQGTRLTVV.

This clone was picked up one time. At one boundary the junction diverges from the germline segment, which might be a read error. CDR3: CASSQGGQGETRYF. The DNA for the CDR3 is TGTGCCAGCAGCCAAGGGGGACAGGGGGAGACCCGGTACTTC. The chain uses TRBV7-3 and TRBJ2-5; 11 bases align to TRBD1. The CDR3 loop spans 14 amino acids. From germline, CDR1 is SGHTA and CDR2 FQGTGA. The complete variable domain, with remaining parts taken from reference TRBV7-3 and TRBJ2-5, reads GAGVSQTPSNKVTEKGKYVELRCDPISGHTALYWYRQSLGQGPEFLIYFQGTGAADDSGLPNDRFFAVRPEGSVSTLKIQRTERGDSAVYLCASSQGGQGETRYFGPGTRLLVL.

This chain connects TRBV28 to TRBJ1-5; the D is unclear. Trimming left V 6 bases short and J 6 bases short, with 12 bases between. This CDR3 has 13 residues. Germline V CDR1 and CDR2: MDHEN, SYDVKM. CDR3 in amino acids: CASRTHVGQPQHF. CDR3 sequence (DNA): TGTGCCAGCAGAACTCACGTGGGTCAGCCCCAGCATTTT.

The J gene is TRBJ2-2, the V gene TRBV5-1, with 8 bases fitting TRBD1. V dropped 2 bases and J dropped 6; count of bases not matched to a gene: 6. The CDR3 consists of 15 residues. Per the germline V gene, CDR1 is SGHRS and CDR2 is YFSETQ. The DNA of the CDR3 is TGCGCCAGCAGCTTTTTGACAGGGGTGTCCGGGGAGCTGTTTTTT. Its protein is CASSFLTGVSGELFF.

This chain connects TRBV7-9 to TRBJ2-7; 7 bases align to TRBD1. Germline CDR1 and CDR2: SEHNR and FQNEAQ (reference sequence). With 5 bases clipped from V and 0 bases from J, the junction kept 7 bases outside the gene matches. The CDR3 has 15 residues. For the CDR3, the DNA is TGTGCCAGCAGCCTAGGGGACAGCATCTCCTACGAGCAGTACTTC. Protein product: CASSLGDSISYEQYF.